The present T cell receptor beta chain was sequenced within a study of T cell repertoires in cytomegalovirus infection. Study as a whole: It was the public TCR beta signatures that indicated both CMV infection and matching HLA type.

Per germline, CDR1 MNHNS and CDR2 SASEGT. The CDR3 loop spans 14 amino acids. V shed 6 bases, J shed 7 bases, and the junction held 6 bases outside the gene matches. This clonotype appeared many times. TCRdb reprocessed the reads with MiXCR, giving one entry per CDR3 protein. The data show over 450,000 distinct CDR3 sequences, 11% seen once. Sequenced material: PBMCs. This clonotype originated in a human donor in good health (CMV status not recorded). Some clones in this sample may be carry-over from other donors' samples. The V and J genes are TRBV6-1 and TRBJ2-2; 9 nucleotides align to TRBD1. CDR3 DNA sequence: TGTGCCAGCAGCGGGACAGGGACCCTCGGGGAGCTGTTTTTT. Translated, it gives CASSGTGTLGELFF.